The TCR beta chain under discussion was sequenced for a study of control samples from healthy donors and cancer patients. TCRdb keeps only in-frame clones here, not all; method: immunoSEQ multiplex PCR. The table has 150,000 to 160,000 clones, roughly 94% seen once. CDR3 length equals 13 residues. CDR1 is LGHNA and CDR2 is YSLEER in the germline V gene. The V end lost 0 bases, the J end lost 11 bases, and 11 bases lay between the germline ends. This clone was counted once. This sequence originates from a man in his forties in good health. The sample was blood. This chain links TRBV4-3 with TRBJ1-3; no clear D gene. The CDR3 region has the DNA TGCGCCAGCAGCCAAGATCCGCCCTTTCCCATATATTTT. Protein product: CASSQDPPFPIYF.